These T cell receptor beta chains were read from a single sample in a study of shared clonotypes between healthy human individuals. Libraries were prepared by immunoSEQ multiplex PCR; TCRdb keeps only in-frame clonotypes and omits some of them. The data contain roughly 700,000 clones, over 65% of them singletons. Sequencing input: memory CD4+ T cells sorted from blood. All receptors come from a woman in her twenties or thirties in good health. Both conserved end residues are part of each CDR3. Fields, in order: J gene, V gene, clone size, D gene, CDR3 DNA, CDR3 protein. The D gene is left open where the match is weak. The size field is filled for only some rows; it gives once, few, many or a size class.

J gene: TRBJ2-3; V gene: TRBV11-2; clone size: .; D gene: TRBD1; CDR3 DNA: TGTGCCAGCAGCTCGGTAAGGGGGCGCGGCACAGATACGCAGTATTTT; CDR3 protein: CASSSVRGRGTDTQYF
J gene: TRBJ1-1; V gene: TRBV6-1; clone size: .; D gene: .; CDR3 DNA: TGTGCCAGCATACAAGAGTACACTGAAGCTTTCTTT; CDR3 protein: CASIQEYTEAFF
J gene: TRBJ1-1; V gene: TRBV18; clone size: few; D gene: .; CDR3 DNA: TGTGCCAGCTCACCAGGGCAGATGAACTCTGAAGCTTTCTTT; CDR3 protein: CASSPGQMNSEAFF
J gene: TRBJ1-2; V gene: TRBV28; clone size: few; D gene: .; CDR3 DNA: TGTGCCAGCAGTTCGACAATCGGCTATGGCTACACCTTC; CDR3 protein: CASSSTIGYGYTF
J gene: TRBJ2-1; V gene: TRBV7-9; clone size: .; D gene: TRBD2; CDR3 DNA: TGTGCCAGCAGATCCGGGACTAGCGGGACTTTGGGCTACAATGAGCAGTTCTTC; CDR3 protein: CASRSGTSGTLGYNEQFF
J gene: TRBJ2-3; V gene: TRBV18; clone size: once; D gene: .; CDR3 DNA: TGTGCCAGCTCATTTTTTTCCGGGACTTCAGATACGCAGTATTTT; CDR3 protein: CASSFFSGTSDTQYF
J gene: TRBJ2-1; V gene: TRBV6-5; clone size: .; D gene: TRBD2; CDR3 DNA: TGTGCCAGCAGTTACCGGCTAGCGGGACGCAATGAGCAGTTCTTC; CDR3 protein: CASSYRLAGRNEQFF
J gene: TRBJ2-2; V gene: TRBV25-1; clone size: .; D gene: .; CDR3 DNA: TGTGCCAGCCCACCGGGACGGGATGACGGGGAGCTGTTTTTT; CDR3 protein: CASPPGRDDGELFF
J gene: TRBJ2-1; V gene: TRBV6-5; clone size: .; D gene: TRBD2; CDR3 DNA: TGTGCCAGCAGAACGGTAGCGGGAGGCAATGAGCAGTTCTTC; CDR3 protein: CASRTVAGGNEQFF
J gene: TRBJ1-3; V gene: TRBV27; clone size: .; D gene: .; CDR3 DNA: TGTGCCAGCAGTTCTACATCGTGGGGAAACACCATATATTTT; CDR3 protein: CASSSTSWGNTIYF
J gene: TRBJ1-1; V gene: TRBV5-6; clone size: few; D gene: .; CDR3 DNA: TGTGCCAGCAGCTTTTCCAGGGATTCCCAAGCTTTCTTT; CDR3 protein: CASSFSRDSQAFF
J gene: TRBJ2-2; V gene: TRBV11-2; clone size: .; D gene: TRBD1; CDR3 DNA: TGTGCCAGCAGGGCGGGGACAGGGGTTTCCGGGGAGCTGTTTTTT; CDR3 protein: CASRAGTGVSGELFF
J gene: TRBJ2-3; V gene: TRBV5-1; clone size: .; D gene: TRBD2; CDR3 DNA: TGCGCCAGCAGCTTGAGACTAGCGGCAGCAGATACGCAGTATTTT; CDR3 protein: CASSLRLAAADTQYF
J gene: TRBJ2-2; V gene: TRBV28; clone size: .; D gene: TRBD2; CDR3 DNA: TGTGCCAGCGGGGCGGGAGTAATCGGGGAGCTGTTTTTT; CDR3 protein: CASGAGVIGELFF
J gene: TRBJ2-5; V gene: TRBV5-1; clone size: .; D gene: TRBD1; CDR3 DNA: TGCGCCAGCAGCCCGGACAGGGCAGAGACCCAGTACTTC; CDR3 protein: CASSPDRAETQYF
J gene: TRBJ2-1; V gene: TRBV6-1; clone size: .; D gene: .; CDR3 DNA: TGTGCCAGCAGTGAGAGGCAGGGGCAGGAGCAGTTCTTC; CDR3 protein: CASSERQGQEQFF
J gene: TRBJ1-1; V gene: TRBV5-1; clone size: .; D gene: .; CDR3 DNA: TGCGCCAGCAGCTTGGAAGCACCGAACACTGAAGCTTTCTTT; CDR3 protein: CASSLEAPNTEAFF
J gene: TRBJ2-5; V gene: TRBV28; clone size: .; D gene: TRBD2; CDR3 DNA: TGTGCCAGCAGTGGAACTAGCGGGAGGACCCGACTGTGGATGGCCCAGTACTTC; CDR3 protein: CASSGTSGRTRLWMAQYF
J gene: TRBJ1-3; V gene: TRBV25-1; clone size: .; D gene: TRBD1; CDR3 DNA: TGTGCCAGCAGTGAAGGATACAGGGGAATTATCTCTGGAAACACCATATATTTT; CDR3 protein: CASSEGYRGIISGNTIYF
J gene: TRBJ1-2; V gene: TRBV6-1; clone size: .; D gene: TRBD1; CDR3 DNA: TGTGCCAGCAAAGACAGGGGGATCAACTATGGCTACACCTTC; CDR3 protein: CASKDRGINYGYTF
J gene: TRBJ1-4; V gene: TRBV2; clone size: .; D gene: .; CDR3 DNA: TGTGCCAGCGAGCCCGGGACCGAGAATGAAAAACTGTTTTTT; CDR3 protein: CASEPGTENEKLFF
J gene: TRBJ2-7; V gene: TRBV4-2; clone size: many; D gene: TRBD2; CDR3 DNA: TGTGCCAGCAGCCAGGGACTAGCGGAGACTTACGAGCAGTACTTC; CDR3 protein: CASSQGLAETYEQYF
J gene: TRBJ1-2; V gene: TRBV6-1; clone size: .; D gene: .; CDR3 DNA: TGTGCCAGCAGTGAAACAGGACAGTCCTATGGCTACACCTTC; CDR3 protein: CASSETGQSYGYTF
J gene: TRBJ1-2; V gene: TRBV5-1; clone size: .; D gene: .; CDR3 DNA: TGCGCCAGCAGCTTATCGTCCGGGGGCGCAGTGGGCTATGGCCACACCTTC; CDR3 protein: CASSLSSGGAVGYGHTF
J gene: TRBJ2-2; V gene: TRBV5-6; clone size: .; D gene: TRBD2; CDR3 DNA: TGTGCCAGCAGCTTGGGGCGACTAGCGGGAGGTGGGATCACCGGGGAGCTGTTTTTT; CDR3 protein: CASSLGRLAGGGITGELFF
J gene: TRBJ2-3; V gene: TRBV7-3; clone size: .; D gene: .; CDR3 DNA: TGTGCCAGCAGCTCCACCTCAGGAGACAGAGATACGCAGTATTTT; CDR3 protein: CASSSTSGDRDTQYF
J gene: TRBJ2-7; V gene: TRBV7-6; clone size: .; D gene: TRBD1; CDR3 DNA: TGTGCCAGCAGCAAATCCGGGACAGCTTATGAGCAGTACTTC; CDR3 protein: CASSKSGTAYEQYF
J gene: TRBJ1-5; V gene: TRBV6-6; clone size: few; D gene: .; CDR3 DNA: TGTGCCAGCAGCGAGACAGCCTATCAGCCCCAGCATTTT; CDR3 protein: CASSETAYQPQHF
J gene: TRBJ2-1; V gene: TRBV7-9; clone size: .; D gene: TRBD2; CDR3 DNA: TGTGCCAGCAGCTTGGCGAGGTGGCTAGCGGGAGAGGGGGACAATGAGCAGTTCTTC; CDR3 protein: CASSLARWLAGEGDNEQFF
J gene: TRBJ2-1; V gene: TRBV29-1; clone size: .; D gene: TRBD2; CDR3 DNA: TGCAGCGTTGGGAAGATGGGACTAGCGGGAGGGCGAAATGAGCAGTTCTTC; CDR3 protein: CSVGKMGLAGGRNEQFF
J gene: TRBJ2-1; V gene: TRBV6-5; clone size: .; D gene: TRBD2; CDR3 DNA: TGTGCCAGCAGTTACTCTAGCGGGAGAGCCAATGAGCAGTTCTTC; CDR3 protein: CASSYSSGRANEQFF
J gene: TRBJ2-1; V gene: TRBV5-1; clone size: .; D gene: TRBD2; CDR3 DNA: TGCGCCAGCAGCGGGGGACTAGCGGACTACAATGAGCAGTTCTTC; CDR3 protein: CASSGGLADYNEQFF
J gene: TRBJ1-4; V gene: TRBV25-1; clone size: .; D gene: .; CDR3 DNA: TGTGCCAGCAGTGGATACCTTCGAGGGGAAACTAATGAAAAACTGTTTTTT; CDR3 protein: CASSGYLRGETNEKLFF
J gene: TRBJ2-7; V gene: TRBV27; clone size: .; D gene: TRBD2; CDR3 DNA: TGTGCCAGCAGTCCCGAGATACTAGCGGGAGTCACCAACGAGCAGTACTTC; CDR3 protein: CASSPEILAGVTNEQYF
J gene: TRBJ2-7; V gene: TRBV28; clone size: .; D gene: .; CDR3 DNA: TGTGCCAGCACTGACTGGGACCAGACATACGAGCAGTACTTC; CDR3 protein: CASTDWDQTYEQYF
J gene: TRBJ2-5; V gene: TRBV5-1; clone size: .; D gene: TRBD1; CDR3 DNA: TGCGCCAGCAGCGGAACAGGGGACCAAGAGACCCAGTACTTC; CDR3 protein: CASSGTGDQETQYF
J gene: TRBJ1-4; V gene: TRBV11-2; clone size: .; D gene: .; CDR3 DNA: TGTGCCAGCAGCTGGCCGGGTGGTAGTGAAAAACTGTTTTTT; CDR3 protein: CASSWPGGSEKLFF
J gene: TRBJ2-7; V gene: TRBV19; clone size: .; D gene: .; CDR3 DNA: TGTGCCAGTAGTAAGCAGGGCAGGGAGTACGAGCAGTACTTC; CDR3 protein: CASSKQGREYEQYF
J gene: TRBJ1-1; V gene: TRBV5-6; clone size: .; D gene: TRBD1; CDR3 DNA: TGTGCCAGCAGCTTCCTGACAGGGGCCAACACTGAAGCTTTCTTT; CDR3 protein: CASSFLTGANTEAFF
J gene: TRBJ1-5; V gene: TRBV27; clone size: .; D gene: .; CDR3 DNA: TGTGCCAGCAGATCCTCAGGGAGAGGCAATCAGCCCCAGCATTTT; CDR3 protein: CASRSSGRGNQPQHF
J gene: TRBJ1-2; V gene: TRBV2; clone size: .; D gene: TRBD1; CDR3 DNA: TGTGCCAGCAATGACAGGGGGGCTAGCTATGGCTACACCTTC; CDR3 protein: CASNDRGASYGYTF
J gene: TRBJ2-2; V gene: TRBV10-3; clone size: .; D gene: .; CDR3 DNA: TGTGCCATCACTGCTGGGGGGCGCGCCGGGGAGCTGTTTTTT; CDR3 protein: CAITAGGRAGELFF